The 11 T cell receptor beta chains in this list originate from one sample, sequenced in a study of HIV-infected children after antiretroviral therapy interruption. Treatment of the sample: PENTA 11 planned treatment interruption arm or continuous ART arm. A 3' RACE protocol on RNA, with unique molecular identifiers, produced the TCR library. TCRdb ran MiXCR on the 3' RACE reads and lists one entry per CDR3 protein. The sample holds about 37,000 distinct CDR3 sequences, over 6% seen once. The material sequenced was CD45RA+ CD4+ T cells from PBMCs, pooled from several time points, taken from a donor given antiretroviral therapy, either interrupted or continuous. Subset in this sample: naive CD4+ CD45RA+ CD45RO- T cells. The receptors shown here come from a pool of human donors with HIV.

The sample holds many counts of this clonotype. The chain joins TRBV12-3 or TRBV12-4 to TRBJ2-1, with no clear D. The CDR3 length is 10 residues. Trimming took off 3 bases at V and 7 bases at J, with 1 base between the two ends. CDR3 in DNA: TGTGCCAGCAGTTTGAATGAGCAGTTCTTC. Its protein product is CASSLNEQFF.

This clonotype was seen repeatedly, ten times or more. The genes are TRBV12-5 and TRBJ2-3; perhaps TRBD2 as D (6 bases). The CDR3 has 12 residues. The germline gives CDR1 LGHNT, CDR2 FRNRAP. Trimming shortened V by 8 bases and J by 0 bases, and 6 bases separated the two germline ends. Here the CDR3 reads CASRGSTDTQYF. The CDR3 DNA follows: TGTGCTAGTCGGGGGAGCACAGATACGCAGTATTTT.

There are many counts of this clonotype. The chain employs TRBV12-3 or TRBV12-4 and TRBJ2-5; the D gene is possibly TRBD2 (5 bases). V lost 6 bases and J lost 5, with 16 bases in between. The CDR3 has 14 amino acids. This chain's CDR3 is CASSSLPRAETQYF. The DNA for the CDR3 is TGTGCCAGCAGCTCCCTTCCGCGGGCGGAGACCCAGTACTTC.

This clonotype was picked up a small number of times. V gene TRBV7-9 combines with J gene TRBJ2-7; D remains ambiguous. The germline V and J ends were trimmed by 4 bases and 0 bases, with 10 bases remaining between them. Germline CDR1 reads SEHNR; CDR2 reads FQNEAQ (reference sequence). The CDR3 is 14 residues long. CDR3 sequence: CASSSMQFSYEQYF. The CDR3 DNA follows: TGTGCCAGCAGCTCAATGCAGTTCTCCTACGAGCAGTACTTC.

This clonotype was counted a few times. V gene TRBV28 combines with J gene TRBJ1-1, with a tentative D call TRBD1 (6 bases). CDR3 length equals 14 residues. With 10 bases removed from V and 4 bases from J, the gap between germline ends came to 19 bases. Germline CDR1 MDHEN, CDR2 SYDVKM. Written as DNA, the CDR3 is TGTGCCATCGACAACACGGGGGCGCGCACTGAAGCTTTCTTT. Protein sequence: CAIDNTGARTEAFF.

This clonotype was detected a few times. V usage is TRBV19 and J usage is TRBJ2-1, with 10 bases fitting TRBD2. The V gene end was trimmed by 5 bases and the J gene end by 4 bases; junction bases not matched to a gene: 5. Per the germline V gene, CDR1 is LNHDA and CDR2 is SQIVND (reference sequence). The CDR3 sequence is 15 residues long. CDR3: CASSQLAGPYNEQFF. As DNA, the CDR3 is TGTGCCAGTAGTCAACTAGCGGGGCCATACAATGAGCAGTTCTTC.

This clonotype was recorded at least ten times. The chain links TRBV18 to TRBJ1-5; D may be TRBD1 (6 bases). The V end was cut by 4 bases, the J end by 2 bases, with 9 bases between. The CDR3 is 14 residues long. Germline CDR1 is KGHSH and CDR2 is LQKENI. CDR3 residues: CASSQDSRNQPQHF. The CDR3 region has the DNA TGTGCCAGCTCACAGGACAGCCGCAATCAGCCCCAGCATTTT. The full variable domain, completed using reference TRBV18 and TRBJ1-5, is NAGVMQNPRHLVRRRGQEARLRCSPMKGHSHVYWYRQLPEEGLKFMVYLQKENIIDESGMPKERFSAEFPKEGPSILRIQQVVRGDSAAYFCASSQDSRNQPQHFGDGTRLSIL.

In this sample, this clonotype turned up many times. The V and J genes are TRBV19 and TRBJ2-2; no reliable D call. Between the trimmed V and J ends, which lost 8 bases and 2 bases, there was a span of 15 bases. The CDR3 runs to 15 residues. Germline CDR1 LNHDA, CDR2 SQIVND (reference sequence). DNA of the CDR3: TGTGCCAGTCAATTCGATACGCTTAACACCGGGGAGCTGTTTTTT. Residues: CASQFDTLNTGELFF.

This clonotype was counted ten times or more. The CDR3 here is CASSRDPQDYGYTF. The CDR3 DNA reads TGTGCCAGCAGCCGGGACCCCCAGGACTATGGCTACACCTTC. The chain is built from TRBV7-9 and TRBJ1-2, with D tentatively TRBD1 (5 bases). Trimming took 5 bases from V and 3 from J, leaving 13 bases between them. This CDR3 has 14 amino acids. CDR1 and CDR2 (germline): SEHNR, FQNEAQ (reference sequence).

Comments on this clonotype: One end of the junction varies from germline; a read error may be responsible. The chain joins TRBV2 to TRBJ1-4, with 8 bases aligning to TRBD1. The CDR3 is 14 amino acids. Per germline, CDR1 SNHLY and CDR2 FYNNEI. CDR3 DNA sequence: TGTGCCAGCAGACAGGGGGGCACCAACGAAAGATTATTTTTC. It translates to CASRQGGTNERLFF.

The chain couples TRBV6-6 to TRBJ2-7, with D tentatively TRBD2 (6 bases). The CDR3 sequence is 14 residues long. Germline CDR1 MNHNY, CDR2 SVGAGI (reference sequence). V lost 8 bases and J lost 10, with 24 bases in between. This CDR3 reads CASGDAGGGSEQYF. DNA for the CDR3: TGTGCCAGCGGTGATGCGGGTGGGGGGAGTGAACAGTACTTC.